This T cell receptor beta chain appears in the sequencing data of a study of technical replicates of blood from several donors. The protocol was immunoSEQ multiplex PCR, while the TCRdb copy is restricted to in-frame clones and leaves out a portion. This sample has some 64,000 clones, with 97% found just once. CDR3 size: 16 residues. V shed 0 bases and J shed 7 bases, with 18 bases lying between them. CDR1 LGHNA and CDR2 YNFKEQ come from the germline V gene. Sequencing used T cells isolated from PBMCs. V gene TRBV4-2 combines with J gene TRBJ1-2, with D perhaps TRBD1 (5 bases). This TCR was sampled from a human donor in good health. The CDR3 region is CASSQDPGPGGVGYTF. CDR3 coding DNA: TGTGCCAGCAGCCAAGATCCGGGACCGGGAGGCGTTGGCTACACCTTC.